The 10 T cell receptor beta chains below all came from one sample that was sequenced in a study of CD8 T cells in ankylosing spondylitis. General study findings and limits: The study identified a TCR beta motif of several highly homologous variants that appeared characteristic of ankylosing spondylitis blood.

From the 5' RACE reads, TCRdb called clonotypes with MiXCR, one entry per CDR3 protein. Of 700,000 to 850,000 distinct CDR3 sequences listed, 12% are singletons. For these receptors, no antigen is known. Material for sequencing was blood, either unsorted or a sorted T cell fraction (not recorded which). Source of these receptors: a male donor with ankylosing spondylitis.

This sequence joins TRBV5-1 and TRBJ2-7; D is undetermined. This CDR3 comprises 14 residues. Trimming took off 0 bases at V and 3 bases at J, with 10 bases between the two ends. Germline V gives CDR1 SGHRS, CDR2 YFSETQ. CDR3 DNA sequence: TGCGCCAGCAGCTTGGAATCGGTAGACTACGAGCAGTACTTC. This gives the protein CASSLESVDYEQYF.

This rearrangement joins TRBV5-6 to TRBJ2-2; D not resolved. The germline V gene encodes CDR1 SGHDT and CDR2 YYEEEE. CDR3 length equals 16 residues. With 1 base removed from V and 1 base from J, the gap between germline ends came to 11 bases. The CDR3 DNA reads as TGTGCCAGCAGCTTGCTGGGTCTAGGGAACACCGGGGAGCTGTTTTTT. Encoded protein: CASSLLGLGNTGELFF.

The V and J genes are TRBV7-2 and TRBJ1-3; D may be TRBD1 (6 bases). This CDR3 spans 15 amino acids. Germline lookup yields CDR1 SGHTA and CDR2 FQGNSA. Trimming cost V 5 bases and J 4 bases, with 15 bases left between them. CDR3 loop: CASSPLGGRGNTIYF. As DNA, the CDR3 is TGTGCCAGCAGCCCCTTAGGGGGACGAGGAAACACCATATATTTT.

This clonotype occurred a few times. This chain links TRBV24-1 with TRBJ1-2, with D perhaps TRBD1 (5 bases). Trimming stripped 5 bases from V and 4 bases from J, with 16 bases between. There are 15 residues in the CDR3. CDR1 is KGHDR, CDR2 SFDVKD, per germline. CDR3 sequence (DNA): TGTGCCACCAGTGGACAACGGGGACGCTCCTATGGCTACACCTTC. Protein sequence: CATSGQRGRSYGYTF.

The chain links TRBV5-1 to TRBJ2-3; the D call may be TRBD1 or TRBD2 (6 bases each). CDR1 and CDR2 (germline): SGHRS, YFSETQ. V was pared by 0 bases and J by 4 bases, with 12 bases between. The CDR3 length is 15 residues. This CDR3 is CASSLGGGLSDTQYF. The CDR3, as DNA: TGCGCCAGCAGCTTGGGAGGGGGGCTGTCAGATACGCAGTATTTT.

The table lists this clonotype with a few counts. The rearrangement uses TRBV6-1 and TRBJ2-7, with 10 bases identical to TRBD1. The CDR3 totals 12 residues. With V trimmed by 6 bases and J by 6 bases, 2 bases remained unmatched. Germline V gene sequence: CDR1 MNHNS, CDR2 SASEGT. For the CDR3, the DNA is TGTGCCAGCAGGGGGACAGGGGTCGAGCAGTACTTC. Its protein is CASRGTGVEQYF.

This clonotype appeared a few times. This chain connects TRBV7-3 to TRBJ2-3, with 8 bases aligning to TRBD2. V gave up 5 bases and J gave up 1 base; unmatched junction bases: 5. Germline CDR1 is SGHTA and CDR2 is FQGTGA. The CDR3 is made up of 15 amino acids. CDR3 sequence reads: CASSVAGGRTDTQYF. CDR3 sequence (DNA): TGTGCCAGCAGCGTCGCGGGGGGCCGCACAGATACGCAGTATTTT.

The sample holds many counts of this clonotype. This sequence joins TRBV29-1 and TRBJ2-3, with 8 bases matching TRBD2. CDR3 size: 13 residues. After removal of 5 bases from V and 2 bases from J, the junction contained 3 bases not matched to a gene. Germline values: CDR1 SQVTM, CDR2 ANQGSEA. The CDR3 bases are TGCAGCGTTCTAGCGGGCACCACAGATACGCAGTATTTT. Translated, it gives CSVLAGTTDTQYF.

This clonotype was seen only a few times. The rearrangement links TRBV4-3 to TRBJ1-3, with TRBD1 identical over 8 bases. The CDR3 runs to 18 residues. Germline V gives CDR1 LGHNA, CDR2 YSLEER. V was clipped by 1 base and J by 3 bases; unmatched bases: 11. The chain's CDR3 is CASSQVPRRGQGGNTIYF. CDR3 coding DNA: TGCGCCAGCAGCCAAGTTCCGCGCAGGGGGCAGGGTGGAAACACCATATATTTT.

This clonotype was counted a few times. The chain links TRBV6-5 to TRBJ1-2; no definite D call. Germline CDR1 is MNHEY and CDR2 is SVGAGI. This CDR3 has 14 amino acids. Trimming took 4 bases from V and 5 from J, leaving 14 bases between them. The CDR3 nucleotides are TGTGCCAGCAGTTGGGGAGGGTCCTTATATGGCTACACCTTC. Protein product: CASSWGGSLYGYTF.